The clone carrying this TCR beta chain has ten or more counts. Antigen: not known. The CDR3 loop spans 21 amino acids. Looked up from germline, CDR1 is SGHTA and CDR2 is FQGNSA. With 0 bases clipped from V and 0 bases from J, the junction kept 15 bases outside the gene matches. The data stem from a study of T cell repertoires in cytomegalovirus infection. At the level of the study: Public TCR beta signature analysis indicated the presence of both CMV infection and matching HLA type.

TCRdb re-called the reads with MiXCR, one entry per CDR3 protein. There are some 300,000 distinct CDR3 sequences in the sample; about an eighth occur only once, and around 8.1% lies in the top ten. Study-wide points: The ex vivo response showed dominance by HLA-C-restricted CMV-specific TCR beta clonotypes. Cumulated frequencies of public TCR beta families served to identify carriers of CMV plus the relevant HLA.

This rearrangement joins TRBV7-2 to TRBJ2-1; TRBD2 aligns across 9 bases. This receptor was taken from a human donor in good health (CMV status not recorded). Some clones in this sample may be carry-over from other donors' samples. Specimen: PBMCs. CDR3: CASSLAQLAGWFGPSYNEQFF. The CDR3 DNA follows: TGTGCCAGCAGCTTAGCGCAACTAGCGGGTTGGTTTGGGCCCTCCTACAATGAGCAGTTCTTC.